The 32 T cell receptor beta chains below all came from one sample that was sequenced in a study of Ad26.COV2.S vaccination and SARS-CoV-2 variants. Repertoires were generated with immunoSEQ multiplex PCR, while TCRdb's copy carries only in-frame clones and drops some. Among hundreds of thousands of clones listed, 85% were seen once. Specified treatment: roughly 19 received Ad26.COV2.S at low or high dose, single or two shots; roughly five received placebo; per-sample allocation not given. Sampling happened 63 days after the first vaccine or placebo injection. Sample: peripheral blood, taken in a trial of Ad26.COV2.S vaccine versus placebo. All receptors derive from a person between 18 and 60 years old who received the Ad26.COV2.S COVID-19 vaccine or a placebo.

The CDR3 DNA sequence: TGTGCCAGCAGTGATGGGGTAGGGGGCTGGGAGACCCAGTACTTC. Translating gives CASSDGVGGWETQYF. The chain recombines TRBV2 with TRBJ2-5; 7 nucleotides match TRBD1. CDR1 SNHLY and CDR2 FYNNEI come from the germline V gene. After removal of 3 bases from V and 5 bases from J, the junction contained 9 bases not matched to a gene. The CDR3 is 15 amino acids.

This rearrangement joins TRBV7-9 to TRBJ2-3, with D uncertain. The CDR3 extends over 16 amino acids. The germline V and J ends were trimmed by 5 bases and 0 bases, with 15 bases remaining between them. Per the germline V gene, CDR1 is SEHNR and CDR2 is FQNEAQ (reference sequence). CDR3 in DNA: TGTGCCAGCAGCCCAGGCATCGGTACTAGCACAGATACGCAGTATTTT. Its translation: CASSPGIGTSTDTQYF.

The chain carries TRBV12-3 or TRBV12-4 and TRBJ2-7; D remains unclear. The CDR3 covers 12 residues. V was shortened by 7 bases and J by 2 bases, with 9 bases between the two germline ends. The CDR3 protein is CASTSRAYEQYF. Here the CDR3 DNA reads TGTGCCAGCACTTCTCGGGCCTACGAGCAGTACTTC.

This chain connects TRBV5-1 to TRBJ1-2, with 11 bases fitting TRBD1. There are 16 residues in the CDR3. The V and J ends lost 0 bases and 5 bases, in that order; junction bases with no gene match: 6. Germline V gene lookup returns CDR1 SGHRS and CDR2 YFSETQ. The CDR3, as DNA: TGCGCCAGCAGCTTGGAATCGGGACAGGGGGGGTATGGCTACACCTTC. It translates to CASSLESGQGGYGYTF.

For this clone: A much larger clone differs from this one at a single base, so this may be a read error. The rearrangement uses TRBV5-6 and TRBJ1-1; 10 bases align to TRBD1. The germline gives CDR1 SGHDT, CDR2 YYEEEE. V shed 2 bases and J 3 bases; nucleotides not matched to a gene: 1. The CDR3 extends over 14 amino acids. The CDR3 spells CASSFGTGDTEAFF. The CDR3 DNA is TGTGCCAGCAGCTTCGGGACAGGGGACACTGAAGCTTTCTTT.

V and J are TRBV5-1 and TRBJ2-3, with 12 bases matching TRBD1. Trimming at V came to 6 bases and at J to 4 bases, leaving 9 bases not matched to a gene. The CDR3 has 16 amino acids. Germline V lookup: CDR1 SGHRS, CDR2 YFSETQ. The CDR3 region has the DNA TGCGCCAGCAAACGTCGGGACAGGGGGCTTTCAGATACGCAGTATTTT. The encoded protein is CASKRRDRGLSDTQYF.

V usage is TRBV28 and J usage is TRBJ2-7, with D perhaps matching TRBD2 (5 bases). Deletions cut 5 bases from V and 3 bases from J, with 17 bases between. CDR1 is MDHEN and CDR2 is SYDVKM in the germline V gene. The CDR3 consists of 15 residues. For the CDR3, the DNA is TGTGCCAGCAGTGGGAGCTGGAGTTTGATCTACGAGCAGTACTTC. Translated: CASSGSWSLIYEQYF.

The V call is TRBV30, the J call TRBJ2-7; D is perhaps TRBD1 (6 bases). Between the trimmed V and J ends, which lost 1 base and 7 bases, there was a span of 20 bases. The CDR3 has 15 residues. The germline CDR1 and CDR2 sequences are GTSNPN and SVGIG (reference sequence). CDR3 loop: CAWSGLAGVDGEQYF. CDR3 sequence (DNA): TGTGCCTGGAGTGGGTTGGCAGGGGTGGATGGAGAGCAGTACTTC.

The V and J genes are TRBV3-1 (or the pseudogene TRBV3-2) and TRBJ2-7; D is ambiguous. Per germline, CDR1 LGHDT and CDR2 YNNKEL (reference sequence). V dropped 1 base and J dropped 4 bases, with 5 bases sitting between them. This CDR3 spans 12 amino acids. This chain's CDR3 is CASSQAAYEQYF. The CDR3 nucleotides read TGTGCCAGCAGCCAAGCCGCATACGAGCAGTACTTC.

A remark on this clone: A much larger clone differs by one base, so this may be a read error. The gene calls are TRBV27 and TRBJ2-7; possibly TRBD1 for D (6 bases). The CDR3 length is 12 residues. The V and J ends lost 6 bases and 2 bases respectively, with 8 bases between them. Germline V gene lookup returns CDR1 MNHEY and CDR2 SMNVEV (reference sequence). CDR3 loop: CASRDSAYEQYF. The CDR3 nucleotides read TGTGCCAGCAGGGACAGTGCCTACGAGCAGTACTTC.

The genes are TRBV10-1 and TRBJ2-1; no definite D call. Germline CDR1 WNHNN, CDR2 SYGVQD (reference sequence). V dropped 3 bases and J dropped 2 bases, with 5 bases sitting between them. CDR3 length: 13 residues. CDR3 bases: TGCGCCAGCAGTGAAACTACCTACAATGAGCAGTTCTTC. Encoded protein: CASSETTYNEQFF.

This chain uses TRBV28 with TRBJ2-2; D is ambiguous. V gave up 10 bases and J gave up 0 bases, with 12 bases separating them. In germline, CDR1 is MDHEN, CDR2 SYDVKM. The CDR3 is made up of 14 amino acids. CDR3 DNA sequence: TGTGCCAATTCCCCGGCCACGAACACCGGGGAGCTGTTTTTT. This translates into CANSPATNTGELFF.

The chain carries TRBV19 and TRBJ2-5; 10 nucleotides align to TRBD1. Germline lookup yields CDR1 LNHDA and CDR2 SQIVND (reference sequence). V shed 4 bases and J 5 bases; nucleotides not matched to a gene: 7. CDR3 length: 15 amino acids. The DNA for the CDR3 is TGTGCCAGTAGTACCGGGACAGGGGCACTTGAGACCCAGTACTTC. Amino acid sequence: CASSTGTGALETQYF.

This chain links TRBV12-3 or TRBV12-4 with TRBJ1-5; no definite D call. Deletions cut 5 bases from V and 11 bases from J, with 16 bases between. The CDR3 totals 13 residues. CDR3: CASSDMIVGSQHF. The CDR3 region has the DNA TGTGCCAGCAGTGACATGATCGTCGGGTCCCAGCATTTT.

The V call is TRBV7-2, the J call TRBJ1-5; possible D gene TRBD1, 5 bases. The CDR3 loop spans 15 amino acids. Germline V gives CDR1 SGHTA, CDR2 FQGNSA. V was trimmed by 3 bases and J by 1 base, leaving 10 bases between them. The CDR3 DNA sequence: TGTGCCAGCAGCTTCCACCGGGACAGCAATCAGCCCCAGCATTTT. Its protein is CASSFHRDSNQPQHF.

V is TRBV4-1 and J is TRBJ2-1; 9 positions agree with TRBD2. The CDR3 runs 11 residues. After removal of 3 bases from V and 15 bases from J, the junction contained 3 bases not matched to a gene. Germline CDR1 is MGHRA and CDR2 is YSYEKL. This chain's CDR3 is CASSQGLARFF. CDR3 coding DNA: TGCGCCAGCAGCCAGGGACTAGCCCGGTTCTTC.

V and J are TRBV18 and TRBJ1-5; D ambiguous. The CDR3 contains 16 residues. Germline CDR1 is KGHSH and CDR2 is LQKENI. Trimming pared 0 bases from V and 2 bases from J, leaving 11 bases between. The CDR3 loop reads CASSPPLGLGNQPQHF. The CDR3 nucleotides are TGTGCCAGCTCACCACCGTTAGGGCTCGGCAATCAGCCCCAGCATTTT.

The V gene is TRBV2, the J gene TRBJ1-5, with a possible D match to TRBD1 (5 bases). V lost 6 bases, J lost 1 base, and 10 bases lay in between. Germline V gives CDR1 SNHLY, CDR2 FYNNEI. The CDR3 has 14 residues. The DNA of the CDR3 is TGTGCCAGCAGGGCAGGGATAAGCAATCAGCCCCAGCATTTT. It yields the protein CASRAGISNQPQHF.

The V gene is TRBV7-8, the J gene TRBJ1-1, with a tentative D call TRBD1 (6 bases). Trimming shortened V by 5 bases and J by 8 bases, and 18 bases separated the two germline ends. This CDR3 has 14 amino acids. CDR1 is SGHVS, CDR2 FQNEAQ, per germline. In DNA, the CDR3 is TGTGCCAGCAGCCTACAGGGAGGTAATAGAGAAGCTTTCTTT. Protein product: CASSLQGGNREAFF.

The chain has TRBV3-1 (or the pseudogene TRBV3-2) and TRBJ2-7; 13 bases line up with TRBD2. Germline trimming cut 2 bases from V and 6 bases from J; bases unmatched to any gene: 22. CDR3 length: 21 amino acids. CDR1 and CDR2 (germline): LGHDT, YNNKEL (reference sequence). In DNA form, the CDR3 reads TGTGCCAGCAGCCAACCCCTGATTTCTGGACTAGCGGGAGAATTGTCCCGCGAGCAGTACTTC. It translates to CASSQPLISGLAGELSREQYF.

V gene TRBV27 combines with J gene TRBJ2-1, with TRBD2 matching over 11 bases. This CDR3 spans 15 amino acids. V shed 6 bases, J shed 4 bases, and the junction held 5 bases outside the gene matches. From germline, CDR1 is MNHEY and CDR2 SMNVEV (reference sequence). The CDR3 region has the DNA TGTGCCAGCAGGCCGACTAGCGGGATATACAATGAGCAGTTCTTC. Protein: CASRPTSGIYNEQFF.

The genes are TRBV6-2 or TRBV6-3 and TRBJ2-3; no definite D call. CDR1 is MNHEY, CDR2 SVGEGT, per germline. Between the trimmed V and J ends, which lost 2 bases and 3 bases, there was a span of 18 bases. The CDR3 runs 17 residues. The CDR3 bases are TGTGCCAGCAGTTACAACAGCAAGTTGAGCCTAACAGATACGCAGTATTTT. This codes for CASSYNSKLSLTDTQYF.

The gene calls are TRBV5-4 and TRBJ2-7; 7 bases map to TRBD1. The CDR3 is 13 amino acids. Germline V lookup: CDR1 SGHNT, CDR2 YYREEE (reference sequence). The trim removed 3 bases at V and 4 bases at J, leaving 4 bases unmatched. The CDR3 reads CASSSGTAYEQYF. CDR3 sequence (DNA): TGTGCCAGCAGCTCTGGGACAGCTTACGAGCAGTACTTC.

The CDR3 DNA reads as TGTGCCAGCAGCCAAGATCGGAGAGTAGAGACCCAGTACTTC. Translation: CASSQDRRVETQYF. This rearrangement joins TRBV14 to TRBJ2-5; D remains unclear. Germline CDR1 is SGHDN and CDR2 is FVKESK. Trimming removed 0 bases at V and 4 bases at J, with 9 bases between. This CDR3 spans 14 amino acids.

CDR3 sequence (DNA): TGTGCCAGCAGTGCCGAAGCGGGGGCGAGCACAGATACGCAGTATTTT. It is translated as CASSAEAGASTDTQYF. This chain connects TRBV2 to TRBJ2-3, with TRBD2 matching 8 bases. Trimming took 4 bases from V and 0 from J; bases not matched to a gene: 6. The CDR3 runs to 16 residues. From germline, CDR1 is SNHLY and CDR2 FYNNEI. The full variable domain, completed using reference TRBV2 and TRBJ2-3, is EPEVTQTPSHQVTQMGQEVILRCVPISNHLYFYWYRQILGQKVEFLVSFYNNEISEKSEIFDDQFSVERPDGSNFTLKIRSTKLEDSAMYFCASSAEAGASTDTQYFGPGTRLTVL.

The V gene is TRBV6-2 or TRBV6-3, the J gene TRBJ2-7; 7 nucleotides match TRBD2. CDR1 and CDR2 (germline): MNHEY, SVGEGT. V was pared by 2 bases and J by 3 bases, with 4 bases of the junction left unmatched. The CDR3 length is 14 residues. The CDR3 DNA is TGTGCCAGCAGTTACGGCGGGGGAGTCTACGAGCAGTACTTC. The encoded protein is CASSYGGGVYEQYF.

V is TRBV21-1 and J is TRBJ2-3; the table's D call TRBD2 went unverified against the DNA. TRBV21-1 is a known pseudogene. The CDR3 has 21 amino acids. Here the CDR3 reads CASSKIKQTSGGRTSTDTQYF. CDR3 sequence (DNA): TGTGCCAGCAGCAAGATAAAACAGACTAGCGGGGGACGGACTAGCACAGATACGCAGTATTTT.

Here the CDR3 DNA reads TGTGCCAGCAGCCCACTCCACGATTCACCCCTCCACTTT. Protein product: CASSPLHDSPLHF. The chain is built from TRBV14 and TRBJ1-6, with unresolved D. V lost 4 bases and J 8 bases, leaving 9 bases between the germline ends. The length of the CDR3 is 13 residues. Germline CDR1 reads SGHDN; CDR2 reads FVKESK.

The chain links TRBV5-1 to TRBJ2-7; D possibly matches TRBD1 or TRBD2 (5 bases each). This CDR3 comprises 17 residues. V lost 0 bases, J lost 0 bases, and 16 bases lay in between. CDR1 SGHRS and CDR2 YFSETQ come from the germline V gene. Written as DNA, the CDR3 is TGCGCCAGCAGCTTGGGGCTGGGGACGGGGATCTCCTACGAGCAGTACTTC. Amino acid sequence: CASSLGLGTGISYEQYF.

Here the CDR3 reads CASSLAPGTSVGEQFF. CDR3 coding DNA: TGTGCCAGCAGCTTGGCCCCGGGGACTAGCGTTGGTGAGCAGTTCTTC. The chain uses TRBV5-4 and TRBJ2-1; 10 bases map to TRBD2. This CDR3 comprises 16 residues. V lost 0 bases to trimming and J lost 9 bases; unmatched junction nucleotides: 9. Germline V gives CDR1 SGHNT, CDR2 YYREEE (reference sequence).

This rearrangement joins TRBV6-2 or TRBV6-3 to TRBJ2-3; 9 positions agree with TRBD2. After removal of 2 bases from V and 4 bases from J, the junction contained 10 bases not matched to a gene. Germline assignment: CDR1 MNHEY and CDR2 SVGEGT. This CDR3 contains 17 residues. CDR3 loop: CASSYGGTSWLPDTQYF. CDR3 sequence (DNA): TGTGCCAGCAGTTACGGAGGGACTAGCTGGTTGCCAGATACGCAGTATTTT.

V and J are TRBV27 and TRBJ2-3; D is unresolved. From germline, CDR1 is MNHEY and CDR2 SMNVEV (reference sequence). Trimming stripped 8 bases from V and 2 bases from J, with 5 bases between. This CDR3 contains 11 residues. The CDR3, as DNA: TGTGCCAGCGGCAACACAGATACGCAGTATTTT. It translates to CASGNTDTQYF.